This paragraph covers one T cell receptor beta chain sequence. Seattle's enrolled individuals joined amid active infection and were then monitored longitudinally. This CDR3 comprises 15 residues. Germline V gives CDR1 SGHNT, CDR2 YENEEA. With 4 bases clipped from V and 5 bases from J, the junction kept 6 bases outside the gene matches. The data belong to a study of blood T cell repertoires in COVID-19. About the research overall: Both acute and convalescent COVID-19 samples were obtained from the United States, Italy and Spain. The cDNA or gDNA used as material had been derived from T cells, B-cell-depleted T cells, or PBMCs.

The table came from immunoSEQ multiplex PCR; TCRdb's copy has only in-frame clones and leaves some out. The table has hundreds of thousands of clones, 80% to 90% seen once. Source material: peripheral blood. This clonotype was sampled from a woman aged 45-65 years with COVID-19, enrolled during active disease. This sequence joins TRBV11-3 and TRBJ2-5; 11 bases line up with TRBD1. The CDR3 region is CASSSRTGGPETQYF. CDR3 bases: TGTGCCAGCAGCTCACGGACAGGGGGCCCGGAGACCCAGTACTTC.